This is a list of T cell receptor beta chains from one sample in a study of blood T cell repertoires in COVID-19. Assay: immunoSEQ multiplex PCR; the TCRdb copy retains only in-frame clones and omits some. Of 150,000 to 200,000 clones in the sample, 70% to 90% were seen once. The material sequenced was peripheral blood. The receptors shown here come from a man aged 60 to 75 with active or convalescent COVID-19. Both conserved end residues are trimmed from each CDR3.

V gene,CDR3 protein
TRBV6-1,ASSAKHTARTGELF
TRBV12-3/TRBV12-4,ASRQGTNEKLF
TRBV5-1,ASSLEPGGVTPLH
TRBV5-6,ASSSTGGGEKLF
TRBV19,ASSRGEQGTGELF
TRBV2,ASSDLTSGVNNEQF
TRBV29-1,SAERQTGIGYT
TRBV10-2,ASSPGGRSPLH
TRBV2,ASTERSEKLF
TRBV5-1,ASSLLPADNTGELF
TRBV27,ASSSLGPIWTQY
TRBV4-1,ASSQPTGNEQY
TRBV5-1,ASSPLQGSTGELF
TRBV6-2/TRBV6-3,ASSYGLAGGPDTQY
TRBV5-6,ASSFQNLKTQY
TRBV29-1,SVLKGTGSTEAF
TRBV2,ASNNRVAGYT
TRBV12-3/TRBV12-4,ASSMTGTDTQY
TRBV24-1,ATNTLTGGSYEQY
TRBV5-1,ASSLSPSSYEQY
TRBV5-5,ASSPRTSEAGELF
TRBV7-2,ASSLEQWNYEQY
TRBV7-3,ASSLGPSNYNEQF
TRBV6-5,ASISGQGFVDQH
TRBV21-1,ASSLRTSGTDTQY
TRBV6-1,ASTFSGGQETQY
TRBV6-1,ASSDSGGGTDTQY
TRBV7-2,ASSLNRMGASSNEKLF
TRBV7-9,ASSPPGLAAYNEQF
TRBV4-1,ASSQDTWQRPSTDTQY
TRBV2,ASSQDSNSGANVLT
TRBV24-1,ATSDPGQGYEQF
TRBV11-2,ASSLYPQGDLTEAF
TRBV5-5,ASSLQRYGSPLH